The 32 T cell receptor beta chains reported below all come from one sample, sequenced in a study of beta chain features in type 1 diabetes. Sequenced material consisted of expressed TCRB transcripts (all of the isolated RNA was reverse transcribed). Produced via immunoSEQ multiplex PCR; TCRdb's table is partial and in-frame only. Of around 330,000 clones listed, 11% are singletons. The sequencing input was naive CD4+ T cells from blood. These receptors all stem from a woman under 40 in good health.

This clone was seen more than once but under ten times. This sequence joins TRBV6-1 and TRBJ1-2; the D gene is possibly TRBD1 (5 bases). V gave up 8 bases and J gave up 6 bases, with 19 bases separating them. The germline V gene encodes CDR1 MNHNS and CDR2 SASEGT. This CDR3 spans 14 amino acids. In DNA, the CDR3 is TGTGCCAGCGTGGATGGGACGGGAGGAAATGGCTACACCTTC. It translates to CASVDGTGGNGYTF.

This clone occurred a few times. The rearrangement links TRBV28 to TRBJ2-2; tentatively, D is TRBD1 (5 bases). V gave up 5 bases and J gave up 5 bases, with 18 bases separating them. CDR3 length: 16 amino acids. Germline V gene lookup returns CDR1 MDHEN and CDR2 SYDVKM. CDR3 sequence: CASSMSRGSGTGELFF. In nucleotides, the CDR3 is TGTGCCAGCAGTATGTCTAGGGGCTCTGGTACCGGGGAGCTGTTTTTT.

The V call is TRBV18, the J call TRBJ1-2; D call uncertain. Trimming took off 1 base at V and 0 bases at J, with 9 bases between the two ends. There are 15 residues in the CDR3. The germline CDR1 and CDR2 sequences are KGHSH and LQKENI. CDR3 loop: CASSPQRGANYGYTF. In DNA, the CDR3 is TGTGCCAGCTCACCACAGAGAGGAGCTAACTATGGCTACACCTTC.

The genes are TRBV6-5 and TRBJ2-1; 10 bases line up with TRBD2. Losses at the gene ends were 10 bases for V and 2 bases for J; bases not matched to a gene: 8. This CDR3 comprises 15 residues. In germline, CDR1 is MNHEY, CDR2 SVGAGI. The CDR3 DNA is TGTGCCACCTCGACCGGGACTAGCGCCTACAATGAGCAGTTCTTC. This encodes CATSTGTSAYNEQFF.

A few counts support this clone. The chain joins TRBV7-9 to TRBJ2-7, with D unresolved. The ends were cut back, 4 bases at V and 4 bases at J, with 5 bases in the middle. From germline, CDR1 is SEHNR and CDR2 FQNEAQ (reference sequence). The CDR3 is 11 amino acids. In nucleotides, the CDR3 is TGTGCCAGCAGCTCAGTTTACGAGCAGTACTTC. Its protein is CASSSVYEQYF.

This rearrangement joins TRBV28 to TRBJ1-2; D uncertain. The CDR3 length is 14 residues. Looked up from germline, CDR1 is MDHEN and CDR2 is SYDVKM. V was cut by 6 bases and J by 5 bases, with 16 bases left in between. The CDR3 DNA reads TGTGCCAGCAGACTTAGAGGCGGTGGGTATGGCTACACCTTC. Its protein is CASRLRGGGYGYTF.

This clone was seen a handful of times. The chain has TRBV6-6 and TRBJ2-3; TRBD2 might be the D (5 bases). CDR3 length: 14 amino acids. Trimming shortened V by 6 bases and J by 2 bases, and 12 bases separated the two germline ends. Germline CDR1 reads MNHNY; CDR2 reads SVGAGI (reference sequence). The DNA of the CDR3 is TGTGCCAGCAGCCCTGGACTGACCACAGATACGCAGTATTTT. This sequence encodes CASSPGLTTDTQYF.

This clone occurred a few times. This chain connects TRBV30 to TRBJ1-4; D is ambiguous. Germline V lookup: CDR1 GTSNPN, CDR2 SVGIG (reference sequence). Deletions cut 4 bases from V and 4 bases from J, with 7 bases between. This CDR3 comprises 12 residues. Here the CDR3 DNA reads TGTGCCTGGACTAGGCATAATGAAAAACTGTTTTTT. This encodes CAWTRHNEKLFF.

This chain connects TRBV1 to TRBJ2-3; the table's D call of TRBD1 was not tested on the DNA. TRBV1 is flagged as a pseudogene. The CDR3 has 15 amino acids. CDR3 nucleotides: TGCACCAGCTCTGAAGCAGGGGGCCGCACAGATACGCAGTATTTT. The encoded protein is CTSSEAGGRTDTQYF.

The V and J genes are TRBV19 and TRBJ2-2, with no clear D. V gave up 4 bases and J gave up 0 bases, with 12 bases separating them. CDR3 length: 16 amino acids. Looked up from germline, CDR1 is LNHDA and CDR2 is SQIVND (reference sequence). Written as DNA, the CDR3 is TGTGCCAGTAGTAACGGAGCCCGAACGAACACCGGGGAGCTGTTTTTT. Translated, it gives CASSNGARTNTGELFF.

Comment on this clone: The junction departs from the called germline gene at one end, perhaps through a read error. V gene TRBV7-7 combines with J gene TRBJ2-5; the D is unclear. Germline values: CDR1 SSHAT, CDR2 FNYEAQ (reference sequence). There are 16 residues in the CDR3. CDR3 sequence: CASSSQVNSNQETQYF. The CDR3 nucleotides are TGTGCTAGCAGCTCCCAAGTTAACAGTAACCAAGAGACCCAGTACTTC.

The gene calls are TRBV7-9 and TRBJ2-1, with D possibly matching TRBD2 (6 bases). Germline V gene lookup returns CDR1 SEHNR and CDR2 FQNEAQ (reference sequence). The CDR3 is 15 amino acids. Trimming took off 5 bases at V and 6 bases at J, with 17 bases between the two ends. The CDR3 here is CASSPRLGSGNEQFF. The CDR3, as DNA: TGTGCCAGCAGCCCTCGGTTGGGTAGCGGCAATGAGCAGTTCTTC.

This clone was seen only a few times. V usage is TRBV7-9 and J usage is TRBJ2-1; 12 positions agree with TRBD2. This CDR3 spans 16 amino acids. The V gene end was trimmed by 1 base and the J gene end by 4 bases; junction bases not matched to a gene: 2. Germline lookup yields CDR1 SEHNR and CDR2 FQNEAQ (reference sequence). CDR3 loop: CASSLGTSGKYNEQFF. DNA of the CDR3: TGTGCCAGCAGCTTAGGGACTAGCGGGAAGTACAATGAGCAGTTCTTC.

The CDR3 sequence is CASRLSQATNEKLFF. CDR3 sequence (DNA): TGTGCCAGCCGTTTATCCCAGGCAACTAATGAAAAACTGTTTTTT. The V call is TRBV19, the J call TRBJ1-4; no clear D gene. The CDR3 is 15 amino acids. Germline CDR1 is LNHDA and CDR2 is SQIVND (reference sequence). V was clipped by 9 bases and J by 0 bases, with 14 bases between them.

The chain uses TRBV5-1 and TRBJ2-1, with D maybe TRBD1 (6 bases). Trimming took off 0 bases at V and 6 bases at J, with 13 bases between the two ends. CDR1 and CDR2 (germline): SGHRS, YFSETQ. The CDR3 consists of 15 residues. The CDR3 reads CASSLGSLTGNEQFF. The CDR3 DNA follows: TGCGCCAGCAGCTTGGGCTCCCTGACAGGCAATGAGCAGTTCTTC.

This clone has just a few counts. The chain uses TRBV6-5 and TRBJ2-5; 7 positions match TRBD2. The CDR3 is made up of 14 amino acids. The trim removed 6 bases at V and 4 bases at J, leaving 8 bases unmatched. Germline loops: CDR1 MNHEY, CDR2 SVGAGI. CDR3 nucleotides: TGTGCCAGCAGCCCGTTACTAGCGCGAGAGACCCAGTACTTC. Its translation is CASSPLLARETQYF.

CDR3 protein: CASSLSIAGQGYEQYF. The CDR3 DNA sequence: TGTGCCAGCAGTTTATCGATTGCGGGACAGGGCTACGAGCAGTACTTC. V is TRBV27 and J is TRBJ2-7, with 9 positions matching TRBD1. Trimming took 0 bases from V and 3 from J; bases not matched to a gene: 6. CDR1 and CDR2 from the germline V gene are MNHEY and SMNVEV (reference sequence). The CDR3 is made up of 16 amino acids.

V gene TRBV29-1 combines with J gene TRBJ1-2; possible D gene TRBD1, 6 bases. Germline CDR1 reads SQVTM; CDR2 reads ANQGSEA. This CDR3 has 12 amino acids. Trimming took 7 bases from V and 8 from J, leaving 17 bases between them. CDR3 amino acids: CSAYRDSDGYTF. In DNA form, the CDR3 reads TGCAGCGCCTACAGGGATAGCGACGGCTACACCTTC.

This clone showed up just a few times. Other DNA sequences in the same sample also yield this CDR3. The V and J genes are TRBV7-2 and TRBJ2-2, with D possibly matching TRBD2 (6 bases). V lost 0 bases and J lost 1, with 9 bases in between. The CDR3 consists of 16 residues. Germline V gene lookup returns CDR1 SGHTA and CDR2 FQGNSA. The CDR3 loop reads CASSLAPAGNTGELFF. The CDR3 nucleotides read TGTGCCAGCAGCTTAGCCCCAGCGGGGAACACCGGGGAGCTGTTTTTT.

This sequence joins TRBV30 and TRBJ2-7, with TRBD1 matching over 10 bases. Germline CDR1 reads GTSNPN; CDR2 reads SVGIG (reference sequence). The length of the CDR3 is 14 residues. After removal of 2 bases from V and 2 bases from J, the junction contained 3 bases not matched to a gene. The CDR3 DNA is TGTGCCTGGAGTACGGGGACAGGGGCCTACGAGCAGTACTTC. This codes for CAWSTGTGAYEQYF.

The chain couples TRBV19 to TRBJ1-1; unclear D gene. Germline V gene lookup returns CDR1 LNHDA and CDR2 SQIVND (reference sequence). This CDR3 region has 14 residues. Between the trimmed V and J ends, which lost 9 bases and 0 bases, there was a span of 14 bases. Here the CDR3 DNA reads TGTGCCAGCTCATTTGACTACATGAACACTGAAGCTTTCTTT. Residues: CASSFDYMNTEAFF.

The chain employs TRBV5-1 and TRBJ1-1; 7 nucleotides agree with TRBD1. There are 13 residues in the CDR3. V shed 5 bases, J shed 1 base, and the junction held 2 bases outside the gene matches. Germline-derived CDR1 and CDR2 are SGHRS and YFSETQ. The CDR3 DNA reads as TGCGCCAGCAGGGAGGGGGCGAACACTGAAGCTTTCTTT. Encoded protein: CASREGANTEAFF.

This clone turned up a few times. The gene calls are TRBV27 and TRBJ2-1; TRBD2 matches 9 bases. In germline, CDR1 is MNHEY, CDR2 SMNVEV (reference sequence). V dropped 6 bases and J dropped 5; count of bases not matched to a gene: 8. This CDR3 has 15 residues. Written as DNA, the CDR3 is TGTGCCAGCAGGCGAGCGGGAGGCCTCGACAATGAGCAGTTCTTC. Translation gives CASRRAGGLDNEQFF.

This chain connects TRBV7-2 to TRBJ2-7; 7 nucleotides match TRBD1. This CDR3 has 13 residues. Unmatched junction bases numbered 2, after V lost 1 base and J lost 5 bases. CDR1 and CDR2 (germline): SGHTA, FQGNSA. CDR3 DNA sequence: TGTGCCAGCAGCTTAGATACAGGGGACGAGCAGTACTTC. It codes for CASSLDTGDEQYF.

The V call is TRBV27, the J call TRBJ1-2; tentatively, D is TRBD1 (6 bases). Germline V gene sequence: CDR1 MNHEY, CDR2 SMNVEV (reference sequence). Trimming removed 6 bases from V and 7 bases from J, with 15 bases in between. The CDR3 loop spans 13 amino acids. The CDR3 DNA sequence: TGTGCCAGCAGACAAGGGGGTGTTGGTGGCTACACCTTC. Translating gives CASRQGGVGGYTF.

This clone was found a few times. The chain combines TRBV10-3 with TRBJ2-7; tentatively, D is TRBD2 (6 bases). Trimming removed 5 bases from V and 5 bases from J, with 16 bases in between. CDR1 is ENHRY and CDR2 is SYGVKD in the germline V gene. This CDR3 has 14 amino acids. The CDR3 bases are TGTGCCATCAGTAATAGCGGAGGCGGGGACGAGCAGTACTTC. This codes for CAISNSGGGDEQYF.

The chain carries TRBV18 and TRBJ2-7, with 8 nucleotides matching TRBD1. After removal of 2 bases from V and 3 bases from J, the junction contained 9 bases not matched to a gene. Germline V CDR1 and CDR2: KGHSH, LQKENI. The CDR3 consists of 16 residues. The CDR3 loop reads CASSPGGTGQVYEQYF. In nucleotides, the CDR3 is TGTGCCAGCTCACCAGGAGGTACGGGACAGGTCTACGAGCAGTACTTC.

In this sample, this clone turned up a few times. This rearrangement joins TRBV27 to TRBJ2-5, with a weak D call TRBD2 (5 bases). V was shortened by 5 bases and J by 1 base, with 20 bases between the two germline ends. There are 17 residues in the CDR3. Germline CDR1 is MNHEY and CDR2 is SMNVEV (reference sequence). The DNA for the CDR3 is TGTGCCAGCAGTCCCGTCCCCATCAGCGGTTTCCAAGAGACCCAGTACTTC. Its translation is CASSPVPISGFQETQYF.

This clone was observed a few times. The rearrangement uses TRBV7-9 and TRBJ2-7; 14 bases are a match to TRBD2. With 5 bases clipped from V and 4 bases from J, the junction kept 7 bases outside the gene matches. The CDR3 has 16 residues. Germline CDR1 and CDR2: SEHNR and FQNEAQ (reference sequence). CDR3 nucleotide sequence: TGTGCCAGCAGCCCACACGGACTAGCGGGAGGATACGAGCAGTACTTC. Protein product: CASSPHGLAGGYEQYF.

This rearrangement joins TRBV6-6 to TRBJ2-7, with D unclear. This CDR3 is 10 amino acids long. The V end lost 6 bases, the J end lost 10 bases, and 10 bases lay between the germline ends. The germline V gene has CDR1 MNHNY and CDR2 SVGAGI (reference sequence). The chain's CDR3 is CASRAGEQYF. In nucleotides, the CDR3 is TGTGCCAGCAGGGCTGGAGAACAGTACTTC.

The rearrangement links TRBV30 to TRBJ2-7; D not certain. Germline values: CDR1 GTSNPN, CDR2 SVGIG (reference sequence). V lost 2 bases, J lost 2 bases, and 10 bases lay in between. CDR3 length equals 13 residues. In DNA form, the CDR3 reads TGTGCCTGGAGTCTGGGCCGAACCTACGAGCAGTACTTC. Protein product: CAWSLGRTYEQYF.

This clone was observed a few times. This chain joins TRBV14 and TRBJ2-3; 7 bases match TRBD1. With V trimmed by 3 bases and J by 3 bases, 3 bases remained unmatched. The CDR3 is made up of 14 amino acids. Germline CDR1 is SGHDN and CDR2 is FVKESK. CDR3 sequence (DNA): TGTGCCAGCAGCCAGAAACAGGGGACAGATACGCAGTATTTT. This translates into CASSQKQGTDTQYF.